The 8 T cell receptor beta chains below were found in one sample sequenced in a study of cytomegalovirus exposure and HLA in healthy donors. The PCR used 60 Vbeta and 13 Jbeta primers. The assay was immunoSEQ multiplex PCR, and TCRdb's table has in-frame clones only and misses some. The sample table sets out 30,000 to 40,000 clones. The sample taken for sequencing was PBMCs. Receptors originate from a woman between 35 and 50 years old in good health and CMV-seropositive.

V gene TRBV7-8 combines with J gene TRBJ1-3, with 8 nucleotides matching TRBD1. CDR3 length: 16 residues. Per germline, CDR1 SGHVS and CDR2 FQNEAQ. The ends lost 1 base at V and 3 bases at J; junction bases unmatched: 5. In DNA, the CDR3 is TGTGCCAGCAGCTTAGGAGACAGGGGAGGTGGAAACACCATATATTTT. Its translation is CASSLGDRGGGNTIYF.

V gene TRBV9 combines with J gene TRBJ1-6; D might be TRBD1 (6 bases). Trimming took 7 bases from V and 8 from J, leaving 10 bases between them. Germline lookup yields CDR1 SGDLS and CDR2 YYNGEE. This CDR3 spans 12 amino acids. CDR3 protein: CASGQIDSPLHF. The CDR3 coding sequence is TGTGCCAGCGGACAGATAGATTCACCCCTCCACTTT.

The J gene is TRBJ2-7, the V gene TRBV5-4; 8 bases fit TRBD2. The CDR3 totals 15 residues. V shed 3 bases, J shed 0 bases, and the junction held 5 bases outside the gene matches. In germline, CDR1 is SGHNT, CDR2 YYREEE (reference sequence). This CDR3 reads CASSWGGTSSYEQYF. For the CDR3, the DNA is TGTGCCAGCAGCTGGGGGGGGACTAGCTCCTACGAGCAGTACTTC.

The chain employs TRBV30 and TRBJ2-5, with TRBD2 matching 8 bases. Trimming cost V 5 bases and J 5 bases; bases outside gene matches: 10. This CDR3 comprises 14 residues. Germline CDR1 reads GTSNPN; CDR2 reads SVGIG (reference sequence). The CDR3 is CAWANGRAFETQYF. CDR3 DNA sequence: TGTGCCTGGGCGAACGGGAGGGCCTTTGAGACCCAGTACTTC.

The CDR3 here is CASSLGTPPLEQYF. The CDR3 DNA is TGTGCCAGCAGTCTCGGGACTCCCCCTCTCGAGCAGTACTTC. The chain employs TRBV28 and TRBJ2-7, with TRBD2 as a possible D gene (6 bases). The CDR3 extends over 14 amino acids. V was pared by 5 bases and J by 6 bases, with 17 bases between. Germline CDR1 is MDHEN and CDR2 is SYDVKM.

The rearrangement uses TRBV19 and TRBJ1-1; TRBD1 matches 10 bases. This CDR3 has 15 residues. V lost 3 bases to trimming and J lost 5 bases; unmatched junction nucleotides: 6. Germline V gene sequence: CDR1 LNHDA, CDR2 SQIVND (reference sequence). The CDR3 DNA reads as TGTGCCAGTAGTATTCGGGACAGGGGAAAGACTGAAGCTTTCTTT. Translating gives CASSIRDRGKTEAFF.

The chain uses TRBV30 and TRBJ2-7; 9 nucleotides align to TRBD1. V shed 3 bases and J 0 bases; nucleotides not matched to a gene: 3. Germline CDR1 GTSNPN, CDR2 SVGIG (reference sequence). The CDR3 covers 14 residues. CDR3 sequence reads: CAWSGTGFSYEQYF. DNA of the CDR3: TGTGCCTGGAGCGGGACAGGGTTCTCCTACGAGCAGTACTTC. Filled out from reference TRBV30 and TRBJ2-7, the complete variable domain reads SQTIHQWPATLVQPVGSPLSLECTVEGTSNPNLYWYRQAAGRGLQLLFYSVGIGQISSEVPQNLSASRPQDRQFILSSKKLLLSDSGFYLCAWSGTGFSYEQYFGPGTRLTVT.

The chain recombines TRBV30 with TRBJ1-1; D may be TRBD1 (6 bases). The CDR3 runs to 10 residues. CDR1 is GTSNPN and CDR2 is SVGIG in the germline V gene (reference sequence). Trimming removed 4 bases from V and 9 bases from J, with 9 bases in between. This chain's CDR3 is CAWIGTQAFF. In DNA form, the CDR3 reads TGTGCCTGGATAGGGACACAAGCTTTCTTT.